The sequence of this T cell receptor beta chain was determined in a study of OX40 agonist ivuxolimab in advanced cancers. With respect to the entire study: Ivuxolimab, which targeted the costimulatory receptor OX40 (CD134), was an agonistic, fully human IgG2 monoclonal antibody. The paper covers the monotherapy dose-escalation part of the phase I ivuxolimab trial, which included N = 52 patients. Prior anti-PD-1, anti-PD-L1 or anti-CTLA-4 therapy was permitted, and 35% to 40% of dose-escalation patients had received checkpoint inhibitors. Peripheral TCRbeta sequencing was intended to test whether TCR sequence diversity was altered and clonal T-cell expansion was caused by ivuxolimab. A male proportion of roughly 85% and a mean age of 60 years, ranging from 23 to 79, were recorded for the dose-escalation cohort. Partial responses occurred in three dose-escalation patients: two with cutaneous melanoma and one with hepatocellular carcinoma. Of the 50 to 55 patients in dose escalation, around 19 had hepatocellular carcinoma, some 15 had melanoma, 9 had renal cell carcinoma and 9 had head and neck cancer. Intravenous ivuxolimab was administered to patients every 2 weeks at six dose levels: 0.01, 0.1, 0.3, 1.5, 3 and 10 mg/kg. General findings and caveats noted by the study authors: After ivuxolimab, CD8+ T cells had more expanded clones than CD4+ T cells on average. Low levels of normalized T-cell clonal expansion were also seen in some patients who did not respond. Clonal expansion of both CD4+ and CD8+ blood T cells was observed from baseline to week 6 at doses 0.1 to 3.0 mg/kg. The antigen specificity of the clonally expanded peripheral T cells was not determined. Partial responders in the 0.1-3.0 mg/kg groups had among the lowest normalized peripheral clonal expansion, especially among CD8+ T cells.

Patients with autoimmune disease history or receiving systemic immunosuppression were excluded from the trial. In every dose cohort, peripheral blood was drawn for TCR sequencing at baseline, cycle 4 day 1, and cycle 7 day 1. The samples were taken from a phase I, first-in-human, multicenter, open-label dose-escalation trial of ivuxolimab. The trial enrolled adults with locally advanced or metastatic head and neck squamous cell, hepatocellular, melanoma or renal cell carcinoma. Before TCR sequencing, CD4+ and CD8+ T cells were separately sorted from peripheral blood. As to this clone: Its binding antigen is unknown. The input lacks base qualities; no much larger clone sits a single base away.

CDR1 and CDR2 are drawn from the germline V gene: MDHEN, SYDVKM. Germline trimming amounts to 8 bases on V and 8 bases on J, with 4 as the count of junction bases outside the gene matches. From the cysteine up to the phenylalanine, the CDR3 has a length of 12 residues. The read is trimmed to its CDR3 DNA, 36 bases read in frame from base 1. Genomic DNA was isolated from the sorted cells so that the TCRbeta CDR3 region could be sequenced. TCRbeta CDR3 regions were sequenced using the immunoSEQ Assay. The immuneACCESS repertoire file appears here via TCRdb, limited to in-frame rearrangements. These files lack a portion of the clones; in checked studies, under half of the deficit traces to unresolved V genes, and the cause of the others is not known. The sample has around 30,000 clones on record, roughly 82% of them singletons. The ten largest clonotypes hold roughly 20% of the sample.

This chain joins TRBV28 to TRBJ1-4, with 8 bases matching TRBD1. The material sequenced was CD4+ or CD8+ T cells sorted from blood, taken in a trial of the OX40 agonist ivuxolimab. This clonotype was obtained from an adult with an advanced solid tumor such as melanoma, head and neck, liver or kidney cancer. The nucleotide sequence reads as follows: TGTGCCAGCCGCAGGGGGCAGGAAAAACTGTTTTTT. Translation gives CASRRGQEKLFF.